The clone carrying this TCR beta chain was seen ten or more times. One end of the junction is discordant with germline, which a read error may explain. The authors ran a second PCR of 7 to 11 cycles using a sample-barcoded 5' primer and a J-beta primer mix. TCRdb re-called the 5' RACE reads with MiXCR, one entry per CDR3 protein. The table has about 640,000 distinct CDR3 sequences, over 40% seen once. The data were taken from a study of blood T cells in healthy people across ages. Sequences were obtained from blood. The clonotype originates from a man older than 75 in good health.

CDR3 coding DNA: TGTGCCAGCAGCGAAACAGATACGCAGTATTTT. Its protein is CASSETDTQYF. The rearrangement uses TRBV10-2 and TRBJ2-3; unclear D gene. The V gene's germline CDR1 is WSHSY and CDR2 SAAADI. The CDR3 is 11 amino acids.